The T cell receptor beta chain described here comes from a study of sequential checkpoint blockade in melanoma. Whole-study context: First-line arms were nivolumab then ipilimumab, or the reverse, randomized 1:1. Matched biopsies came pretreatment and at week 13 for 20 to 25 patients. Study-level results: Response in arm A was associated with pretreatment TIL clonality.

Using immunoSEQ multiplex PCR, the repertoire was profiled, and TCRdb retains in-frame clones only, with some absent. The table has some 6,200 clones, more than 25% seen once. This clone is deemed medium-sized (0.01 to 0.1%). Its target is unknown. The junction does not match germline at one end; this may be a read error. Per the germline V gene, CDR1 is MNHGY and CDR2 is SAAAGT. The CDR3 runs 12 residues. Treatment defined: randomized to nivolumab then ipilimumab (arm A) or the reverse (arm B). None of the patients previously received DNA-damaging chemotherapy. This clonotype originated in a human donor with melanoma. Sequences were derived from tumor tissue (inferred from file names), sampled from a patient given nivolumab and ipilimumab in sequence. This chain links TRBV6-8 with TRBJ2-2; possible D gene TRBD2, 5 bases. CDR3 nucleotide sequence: TGTGCCACGTCCGGGAACACCGGGGAACTGTTTTTT. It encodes CATSGNTGELFF.